The sequence of this T cell receptor beta chain was determined in a study of shared clonotypes between healthy human individuals. Study as a whole: Contributing individuals were two females and a few males aged 18 to 49. Per-donor plates numbered three CD4 naive, three CD4 memory, two CD8 naive and one CD8 memory. Points from the study as a whole: Incomplete sequencing of sorted subsets was indicated by rarefaction despite large depth. The authors expected sequencing depth to affect clonotype sharing among donors.

Measured with immunoSEQ multiplex PCR; TCRdb has only the in-frame clones, and not every one. The sample yields 850,000 to 1,100,000 clones, about 72% seen once. Notes on this clone: Its target is not known. Additional DNA sequences in this sample encode the identical CDR3.

The germline gives CDR1 MNHNS, CDR2 SASEGT. V was pared by 8 bases and J by 0 bases, with 11 bases between. The CDR3 has 14 amino acids. The chain carries TRBV6-1 and TRBJ1-5, with a weak D call TRBD1 (6 bases). Specimen: memory CD4+ T cells from PBMCs. Subset here: CD45RA-negative fraction. This TCR was sampled from a man aged 18 to 30 in good health. Some clones in this sample may be carry-over from other donors' samples. The CDR3 region is CASSWTDSNQPQHF. The CDR3 DNA is TGTGCCAGCTCCTGGACAGATAGCAATCAGCCCCAGCATTTT.